The following is a T cell receptor (beta chain) sequence with its context. Antigen: not known. These data originate in a study of T-cell memory formation after mild COVID-19. Background on the study: For the most part, TCR clusters were specific to one donor. General study findings and limits: Pre-infection memory showed some responding clones, and this suggested that cross-reactive memory joined. CD4+ contracting clones were mainly CM and EM; CD8+ ones, EMRA.

V lost 7 bases, J lost 7 bases, and 8 bases stayed unmatched. Germline V gives CDR1 SGDLS, CDR2 YYNGEE. The CDR3 length is 13 residues. 5'RACE primed at constant segments yielded TCR alpha and TCR beta cDNA libraries bearing sample barcodes and UMIs. TCRdb reprocessed the 5' RACE reads via MiXCR and lists one record per CDR3 protein. This sample carries around 440,000 distinct CDR3 sequences, 15% to 20% of them seen once, and the ten largest clones take 9% to 15%. V and J are TRBV9 and TRBJ2-1; 7 bases are a match to TRBD2. Input material: PBMCs or a T cell subset sorted from them (not recorded which). This TCR came from an adult woman who had mild COVID-19 (a few samples of this study predate the infection). Cell type and time point are not known. The CDR3 region is CASGGEITNEQFF. CDR3 coding DNA: TGTGCCAGCGGGGGGGAAATTACGAATGAGCAGTTCTTC.